The 25 T cell receptor beta chains reported below all come from one sample, sequenced in a study of metastatic and nonmetastatic thyroid tumors. TCRdb re-called the PCR reads via MiXCR. Of about 24,000 clones listed, about 21% were seen once; the top ten hold about 70%. No treatment of any kind had been given to any patient before thyroid surgery. Sequencing used blood. These receptors all come from a male donor with papillary thyroid cancer or a benign thyroid nodule (not recorded which). Some clones in this sample may be carry-over from other donors' samples.

As to this clone: Since a much larger clone is just one base distant, this may be a read error. The chain employs TRBV14 and TRBJ1-1, with TRBD1 as a possible D gene (5 bases). The CDR3 loop spans 13 amino acids. Germline V lookup: CDR1 SGHDN, CDR2 FVKESK. CDR3 sequence reads: CAGSRGLNTEAFF. The CDR3 coding sequence is TGTGCCGGCAGCCGGGGACTTAACACTGAAGCTTTCTTT.

This clone was seen at least ten times. The V call is TRBV20-1, the J call TRBJ2-3; perhaps TRBD1 as D (5 bases). Per the germline V gene, CDR1 is DFQATT and CDR2 is SNEGSKA (reference sequence). The V end was cut by 3 bases, the J end by 0 bases, with 10 bases between. This CDR3 spans 14 amino acids. The CDR3 sequence: CSASPQGSTDTQYF. The CDR3 coding sequence is TGCAGTGCTAGTCCCCAGGGAAGCACAGATACGCAGTATTTT.

This clone was recorded at least ten times. The gene calls are TRBV5-1 and TRBJ2-2; no clear D gene. Germline lookup yields CDR1 SGHRS and CDR2 YFSETQ. Trimming pared 4 bases from V and 1 base from J, leaving 2 bases between. The CDR3 loop spans 12 amino acids. CDR3 bases: TGCGCCAGCAGCCAGAACACCGGGGAGCTGTTTTTT. Translated, it gives CASSQNTGELFF.

The table lists this clone with many counts. The rearrangement joins TRBV20-1 to TRBJ2-1, with TRBD2 matching over 13 bases. The CDR3 covers 19 residues. Germline values: CDR1 DFQATT, CDR2 SNEGSKA (reference sequence). V lost 4 bases and J lost 2; bases outside the gene matches: 14. CDR3 sequence: CSATKPGLAGVLPYNEQFF. CDR3 sequence (DNA): TGCAGTGCTACAAAACCAGGACTAGCGGGAGTCCTTCCCTACAATGAGCAGTTCTTC.

This clone was picked up many times. Other DNA sequences in this sample translate to the same CDR3. This chain uses TRBV9 with TRBJ2-1; 7 positions match TRBD2. Germline V gene sequence: CDR1 SGDLS, CDR2 YYNGEE. Trimming at V came to 0 bases and at J to 0 bases, leaving 9 bases not matched to a gene. The CDR3 totals 18 residues. The CDR3 protein is CASSVEAGRLYSYNEQFF. DNA of the CDR3: TGTGCCAGCAGCGTAGAAGCGGGGAGGCTATACTCCTACAATGAGCAGTTCTTC.

This clone was seen more than once but under ten times. At one end, the junction sequence differs from germline, possibly due to a read error. This chain joins TRBV6-2 or TRBV6-3 and TRBJ1-6; D not certain. Germline V gene data show CDR1 as MNHEY and CDR2 as SVGEGT. The CDR3 is 17 residues long. For the CDR3, the DNA is TGTGCCATCAGTTACTTTTTTCCCTCCGGGGAAAATTCACCCCTCCACTTT. It yields the protein CAISYFFPSGENSPLHF.

To note about this clone: This may stem from a read error, because a much larger clone lies one nucleotide away. This chain links TRBV2 with TRBJ1-4; D gene ambiguous. The germline CDR1 and CDR2 sequences are SNHLY and FYNNEI. The CDR3 runs 11 residues. The DNA of the CDR3 is TGTGACAGCAGTGAATCTGAAAAACTGTTTTTT. It is translated as CDSSESEKLFF.

Concerning this clone: A clone one base away is much larger, so this may be a read error. J is TRBJ2-3 and V is TRBV9, with 10 bases identical to TRBD2. The CDR3 is made up of 16 amino acids. Germline CDR1 reads SGDLS; CDR2 reads YYNGEE. CDR3 sequence: CANSPVAGGTTDTQYF. The CDR3 coding sequence is TGTGCCAACAGCCCCGTAGCGGGAGGCACCACAGATACGCAGTATTTT.

The chain has TRBV11-2 and TRBJ2-7; tentatively, D is TRBD2 (6 bases). The CDR3 length is 14 residues. Deletions cut 5 bases from V and 2 bases from J, with 13 bases between. Germline CDR1 reads SGHAT; CDR2 reads FQNNGV. CDR3 bases: TGTGCCAGCAGCCACCCCGGGGGAACCTACGAGCAGTACTTC. This gives the protein CASSHPGGTYEQYF. Full variable domain (missing parts from reference TRBV11-2 and TRBJ2-7): EAGVAQSPRYKIIEKRQSVAFWCNPISGHATLYWYQQILGQGPKLLIQFQNNGVVDDSQLPKDRFSAERLKGVDSTLKIQPAKLEDSAVYLCASSHPGGTYEQYFGPGTRLTVT.

The table lists this clone with many counts. V usage is TRBV28 and J usage is TRBJ1-2; D unresolved. CDR3 length: 14 residues. Between the trimmed V and J ends, which lost 6 bases and 5 bases, there was a span of 16 bases. The germline V gene has CDR1 MDHEN and CDR2 SYDVKM. CDR3: CASSLARGSYGYTF. The CDR3 DNA reads as TGTGCCAGCAGCCTCGCCCGGGGTTCATATGGCTACACCTTC.

This clone was observed many times. The chain recombines TRBV30 with TRBJ2-1; 8 bases are shared with TRBD2. Trimming cost V 3 bases and J 5 bases; bases outside gene matches: 9. Germline loops: CDR1 GTSNPN, CDR2 SVGIG (reference sequence). The CDR3 has 15 residues. The CDR3 DNA reads as TGTGCCTGGAGACGGCGGGGGGCGGGAAACAATGAGCAGTTCTTC. This sequence encodes CAWRRRGAGNNEQFF.

The chain carries TRBV6-2 or TRBV6-3 and TRBJ2-7; D is uncertain. The V end lost 0 bases, the J end lost 7 bases, and 10 bases lay between the germline ends. The germline CDR1 and CDR2 sequences are MNHEY and SVGEGT. The CDR3 is 13 residues long. The CDR3 DNA is TGTGCCAGCAGTTACTCGGAGCTGGGTGAGCAGTACTTC. Its translation: CASSYSELGEQYF.

In DNA, the CDR3 is TGCAGTGCTAGAGATTTGGGGGGGCTAGCAGGCGAGCAGTACTTC. Translated, it gives CSARDLGGLAGEQYF. This chain joins TRBV20-1 and TRBJ2-7; D might be TRBD2 (7 bases). Germline CDR1 reads DFQATT; CDR2 reads SNEGSKA (reference sequence). Trimming removed 0 bases from V and 6 bases from J, with 18 bases in between. CDR3 length: 15 residues.

This clone was seen at least ten times. This chain joins TRBV7-9 and TRBJ1-2, with D unclear. CDR1 SEHNR and CDR2 FQNEAQ come from the germline V gene (reference sequence). Trimming left V 0 bases short and J 2 bases short, with 4 bases between. The CDR3 totals 13 residues. In DNA, the CDR3 is TGTGCCAGCAGCTTAGCGCAGAACTATGGCTACACCTTC. Its translation is CASSLAQNYGYTF. Together with reference TRBV7-9 and TRBJ1-2, the CDR3 gives the full variable domain: DTGVSQNPRHKITKRGQNVTFRCDPISEHNRLYWYRQTLGQGPEFLTYFQNEAQLEKSRLLSDRFSAERPKGSFSTLEIQRTEQGDSAMYLCASSLAQNYGYTFGSGTRLTVV.

This clone came up many times. The chain carries TRBV7-2 and TRBJ2-7, with D hard to call. In germline, CDR1 is SGHTA, CDR2 FQGNSA. The V and J ends lost 5 bases and 0 bases respectively, with 11 bases between them. The CDR3 length is 14 residues. The CDR3 spells CASSIQSSSYEQYF. In nucleotides, the CDR3 is TGTGCCAGCAGCATACAGAGTAGCTCCTACGAGCAGTACTTC.

There are a few counts of this clone. The same CDR3 is also encoded by other DNA sequences in this sample. The chain links TRBV7-9 to TRBJ2-5; TRBD1 matches at 10 bases. The CDR3 is 17 residues long. CDR1 is SEHNR and CDR2 is FQNEAQ in the germline V gene (reference sequence). Losses at the gene ends were 1 base for V and 5 bases for J; bases not matched to a gene: 10. CDR3 residues: CASSLGTRQGAQETQYF. CDR3 nucleotide sequence: TGTGCCAGCAGCTTAGGTACCCGACAGGGGGCTCAGGAGACCCAGTACTTC.

By share of the sample, this clone is medium-sized. This chain connects TRBV27 to TRBJ2-7; D unresolved. From germline, CDR1 is MNHEY and CDR2 SMNVEV (reference sequence). The V and J ends lost 5 bases and 4 bases respectively, with 18 bases between them. CDR3 length: 15 residues. The CDR3 reads CASSPLGNDPYEQYF. CDR3 bases: TGTGCCAGCAGTCCCCTAGGGAACGACCCTTACGAGCAGTACTTC.

The chain joins TRBV24-1 to TRBJ1-5; D gene ambiguous. V dropped 3 bases and J dropped 4 bases, with 18 bases sitting between them. Germline CDR1 KGHDR, CDR2 SFDVKD. The CDR3 sequence is 17 residues long. The CDR3 bases are TGTGCCACCAGTGATGCACGGGAGGGCAGGCAGAATCAGCCCCAGCATTTT. Residues: CATSDAREGRQNQPQHF.

Ten or more counts support this clone. The chain joins TRBV28 to TRBJ1-3; a weak D match, TRBD1 (6 bases). The CDR3 has 12 residues. CDR1 is MDHEN, CDR2 SYDVKM, per germline. Between the trimmed V and J ends, which lost 4 bases and 9 bases, there was a span of 10 bases. The CDR3 coding sequence is TGTGCCAGCAGTTCAGGGGCAGGCACCATATATTTT. Protein: CASSSGAGTIYF. The variable domain in full, with the rest retrieved from reference TRBV28 and TRBJ1-3, is DVKVTQSSRYLVKRTGEKVFLECVQDMDHENMFWYRQDPGLGLRLIYFSYDVKMKEKGDIPEGYSVSREKKERFSLILESASTNQTSMYLCASSSGAGTIYFGEGSWLTVV.

The J gene is TRBJ2-7, the V gene TRBV5-8, with 12 bases identical to TRBD1. The V and J ends lost 1 base and 6 bases, in that order; junction bases with no gene match: 5. Germline CDR1 is SGHTS and CDR2 is YDEGEE. The CDR3 is 15 residues long. CDR3 protein: CASSLRGQGAGEQYF. The CDR3 region has the DNA TGTGCCAGCAGCTTGCGGGGACAGGGGGCCGGCGAGCAGTACTTC.

This clone has a count of ten or more. This chain connects TRBV18 to TRBJ1-5; 8 bases line up with TRBD1. The CDR3 covers 15 residues. The junction had 7 bases not matched to a gene; V was cut back by 6 bases and J by 3 bases. Germline V gene data show CDR1 as KGHSH and CDR2 as LQKENI. The CDR3 DNA follows: TGTGCCAGCTCTTTTCTACAGGGGGTCAATCAGCCCCAGCATTTT. This codes for CASSFLQGVNQPQHF.

This clone was counted many times. The rearrangement joins TRBV6-1 to TRBJ1-1; perhaps TRBD1 as D (6 bases). Germline V gene lookup returns CDR1 MNHNS and CDR2 SASEGT. This CDR3 spans 16 amino acids. Trimming removed 10 bases from V and 0 bases from J, with 21 bases in between. CDR3 loop: CATSWGGRTMNTEAFF. The CDR3 region has the DNA TGTGCCACCTCTTGGGGGGGGCGAACCATGAACACTGAAGCTTTCTTT.

This clone was picked up many times. The chain recombines TRBV20-1 with TRBJ2-2; 14 positions match TRBD2. CDR3 length: 16 residues. Germline CDR1 and CDR2: DFQATT and SNEGSKA (reference sequence). The J segment lost 4 bases and the V segment lost 6 bases, leaving 7 bases of the junction unmatched. The CDR3 reads CSAPGLAGDGTGELFF. In DNA form, the CDR3 reads TGCAGTGCCCCGGGACTAGCGGGAGATGGCACCGGGGAGCTGTTTTTT.

This clone was counted a single time. The chain uses TRBV5-1 and TRBJ1-3; D possibly corresponds to TRBD1 (6 bases). Per the germline V gene, CDR1 is SGHRS and CDR2 is YFSETQ. Between the trimmed V and J ends, which lost 0 bases and 3 bases, there was a span of 10 bases. This CDR3 has 15 residues. The DNA of the CDR3 is TGCGCCAGCAGCTTGGTTGGGGGCGGTGGAAACACCATATATTTT. Translation gives CASSLVGGGGNTIYF.

In its sample, this clone was seen many times. The gene calls are TRBV27 and TRBJ2-1; D remains unclear. The CDR3 loop spans 13 amino acids. V lost 3 bases, J lost 7 bases, and 10 bases lay in between. Germline V gene data show CDR1 as MNHEY and CDR2 as SMNVEV (reference sequence). CDR3 region: CASSFESRNEQFF. In DNA form, the CDR3 reads TGTGCCAGCAGTTTTGAGAGCAGAAATGAGCAGTTCTTC.